This TCR beta chain derives from a study of blood T cell repertoires in COVID-19. The wider study: The samples span acute and convalescent COVID-19 from the United States, Italy and Spain. Sample material is recorded as cDNA or gDNA derived from T cells, B-cell-depleted T cells, or PBMCs.

Original processing methods: Cell counts per sample came from amplifying reference gene primers. Sequencing was performed with immunoSEQ multiplex PCR; in TCRdb, only in-frame clones are kept and a portion is missing. V and J calls and clone size come straight from that table; D and trimming were deduced from the DNA. The sample shows about 95,000 clones, about 87% of them seen only once. V was pared by 9 bases and J by 0 bases, with 21 bases between. Germline CDR1 is MDHEN and CDR2 is SYDVKM. CDR3 length equals 18 residues. The source is a human donor in a cohort sampled during active COVID-19. This chain connects TRBV28 to TRBJ2-6, with D unresolved. Material: peripheral blood. In nucleotides, the CDR3 is TGTGCCAGTTTAGGTCCAGAACCCTCGGGCTCTGGGGCCAACGTCCTGACTTTC. Its protein is CASLGPEPSGSGANVLTF.